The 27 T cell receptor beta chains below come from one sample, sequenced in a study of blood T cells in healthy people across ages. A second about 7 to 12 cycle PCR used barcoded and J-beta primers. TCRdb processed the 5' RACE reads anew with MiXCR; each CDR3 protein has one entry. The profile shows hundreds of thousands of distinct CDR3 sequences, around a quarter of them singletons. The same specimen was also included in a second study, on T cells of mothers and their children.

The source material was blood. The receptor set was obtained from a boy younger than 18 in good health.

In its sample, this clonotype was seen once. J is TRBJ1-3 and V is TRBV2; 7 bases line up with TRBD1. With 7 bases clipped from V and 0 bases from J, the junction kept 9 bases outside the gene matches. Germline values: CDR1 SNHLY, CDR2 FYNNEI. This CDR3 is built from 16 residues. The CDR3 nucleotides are TGTGCCAGCAACCCGGACAGGAGGATCTCTGGAAACACCATATATTTT. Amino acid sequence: CASNPDRRISGNTIYF.

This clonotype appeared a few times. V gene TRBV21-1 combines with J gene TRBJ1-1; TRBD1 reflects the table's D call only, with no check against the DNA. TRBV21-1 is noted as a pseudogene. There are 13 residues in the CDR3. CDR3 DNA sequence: TGTGCCAGCAGCAAATTGGGGGCTACTGAAGCTTTCTTT. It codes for CASSKLGATEAFF.

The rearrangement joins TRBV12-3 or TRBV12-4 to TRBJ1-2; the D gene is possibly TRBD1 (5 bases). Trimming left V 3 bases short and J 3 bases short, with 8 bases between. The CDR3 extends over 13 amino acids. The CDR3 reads CASSFEGHYGYTF. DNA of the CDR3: TGTGCCAGCAGTTTTGAGGGACACTATGGCTACACCTTC.

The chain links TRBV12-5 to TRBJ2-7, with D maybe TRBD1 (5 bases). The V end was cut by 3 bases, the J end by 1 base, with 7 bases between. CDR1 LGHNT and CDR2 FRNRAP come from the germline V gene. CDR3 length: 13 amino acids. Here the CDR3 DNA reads TGTGCTAGTGGTTTAGGGGATTCCTACGAGCAGTACTTC. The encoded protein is CASGLGDSYEQYF.

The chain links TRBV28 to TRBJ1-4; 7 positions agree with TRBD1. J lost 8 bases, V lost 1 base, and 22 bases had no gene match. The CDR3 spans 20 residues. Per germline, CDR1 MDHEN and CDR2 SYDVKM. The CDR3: CASSLSFLNPPGGLREKLFF. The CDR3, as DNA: TGTGCCAGCAGTTTATCCTTTCTTAATCCCCCAGGGGGATTACGGGAAAAACTGTTTTTT.

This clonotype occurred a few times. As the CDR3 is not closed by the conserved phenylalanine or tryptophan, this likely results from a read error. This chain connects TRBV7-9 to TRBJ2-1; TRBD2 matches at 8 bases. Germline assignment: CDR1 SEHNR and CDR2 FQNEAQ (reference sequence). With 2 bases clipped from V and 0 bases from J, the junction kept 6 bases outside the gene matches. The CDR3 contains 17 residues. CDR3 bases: TGTGCCAGCAGCTTAACCCCAGCGGGGGACTCCTACAATGAGCAGTTCCTC. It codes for CASSLTPAGDSYNEQFL.

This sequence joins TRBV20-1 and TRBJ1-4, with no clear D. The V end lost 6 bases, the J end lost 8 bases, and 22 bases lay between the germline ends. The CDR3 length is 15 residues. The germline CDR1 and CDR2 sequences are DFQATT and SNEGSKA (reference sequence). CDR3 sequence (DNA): TGCAGTGCCCCCGCAGTCAAGGCCCTTGGGGAAAAACTGTTTTTT. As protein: CSAPAVKALGEKLFF.

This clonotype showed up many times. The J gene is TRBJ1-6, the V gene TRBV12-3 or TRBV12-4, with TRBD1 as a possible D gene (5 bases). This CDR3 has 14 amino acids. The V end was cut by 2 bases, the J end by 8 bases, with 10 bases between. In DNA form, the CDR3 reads TGTGCCAGCAGTTTACGGCAGGGAGATTCACCCCTCCACTTT. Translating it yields CASSLRQGDSPLHF.

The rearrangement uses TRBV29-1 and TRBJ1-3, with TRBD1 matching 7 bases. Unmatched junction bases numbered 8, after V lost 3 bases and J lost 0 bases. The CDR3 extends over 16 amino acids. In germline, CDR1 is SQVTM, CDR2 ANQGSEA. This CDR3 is CSVDRRTGLSGNTIYF. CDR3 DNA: TGCAGCGTTGACAGACGGACAGGCCTCTCTGGAAACACCATATATTTT.

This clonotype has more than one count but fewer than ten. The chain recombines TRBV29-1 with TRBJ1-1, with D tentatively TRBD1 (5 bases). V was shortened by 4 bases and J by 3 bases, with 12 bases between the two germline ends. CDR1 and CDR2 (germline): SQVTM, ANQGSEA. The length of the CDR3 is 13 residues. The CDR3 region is CSVARGSDTEAFF. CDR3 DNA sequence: TGCAGCGTTGCGAGGGGCTCGGACACTGAAGCTTTCTTT.

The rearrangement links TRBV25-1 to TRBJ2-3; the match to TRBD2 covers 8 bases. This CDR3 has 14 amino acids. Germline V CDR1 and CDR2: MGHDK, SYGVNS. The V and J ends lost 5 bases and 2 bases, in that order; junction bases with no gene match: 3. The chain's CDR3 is CASSSGGNTDTQYF. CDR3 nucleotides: TGTGCCAGCAGTAGCGGGGGAAACACAGATACGCAGTATTTT.

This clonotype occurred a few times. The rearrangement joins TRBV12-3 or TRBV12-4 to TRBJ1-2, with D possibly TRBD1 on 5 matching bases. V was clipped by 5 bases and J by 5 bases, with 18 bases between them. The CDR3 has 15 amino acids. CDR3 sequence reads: CASSLKRGVLYGYTF. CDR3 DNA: TGTGCCAGCAGTCTAAAGAGGGGCGTGTTGTATGGCTACACCTTC.

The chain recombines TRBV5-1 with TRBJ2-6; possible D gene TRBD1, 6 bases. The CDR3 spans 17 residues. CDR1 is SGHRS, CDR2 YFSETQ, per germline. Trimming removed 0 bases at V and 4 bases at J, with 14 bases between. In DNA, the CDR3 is TGCGCCAGCAGCTTGGAGTCAGGGGCATTCGGGGCCAACGTCCTGACTTTC. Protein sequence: CASSLESGAFGANVLTF.

Here the CDR3 reads CASNRGSNEKLFF. The CDR3 DNA follows: TGTGCCAGTAACAGGGGTTCAAATGAAAAACTGTTTTTT. The chain joins TRBV19 to TRBJ1-4, with TRBD1 matching 7 bases. The CDR3 runs 13 residues. Germline loops: CDR1 LNHDA, CDR2 SQIVND (reference sequence). The J segment lost 5 bases and the V segment lost 7 bases, leaving 4 bases of the junction unmatched.

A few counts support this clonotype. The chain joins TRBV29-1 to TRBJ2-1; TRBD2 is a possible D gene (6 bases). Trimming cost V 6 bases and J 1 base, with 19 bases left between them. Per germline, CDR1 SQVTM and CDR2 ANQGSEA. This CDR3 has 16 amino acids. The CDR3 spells CSVPDPSAGSYNEQFF. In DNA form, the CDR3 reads TGCAGCGTCCCGGACCCCTCGGCGGGATCCTACAATGAGCAGTTCTTC.

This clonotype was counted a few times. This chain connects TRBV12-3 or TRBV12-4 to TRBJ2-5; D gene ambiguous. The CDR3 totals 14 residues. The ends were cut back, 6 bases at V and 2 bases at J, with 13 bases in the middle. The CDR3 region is CASRQDRKQETQYF. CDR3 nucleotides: TGTGCCAGCAGGCAAGACCGAAAACAAGAGACCCAGTACTTC.

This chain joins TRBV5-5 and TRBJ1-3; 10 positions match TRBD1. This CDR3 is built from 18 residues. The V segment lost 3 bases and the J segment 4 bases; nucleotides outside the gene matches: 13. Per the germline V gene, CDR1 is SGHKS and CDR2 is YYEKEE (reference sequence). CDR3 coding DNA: TGTGCCAGCAGCTCCGCCGGGACAGGGGAAGGAAGAGGAAACACCATATATTTT. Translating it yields CASSSAGTGEGRGNTIYF.

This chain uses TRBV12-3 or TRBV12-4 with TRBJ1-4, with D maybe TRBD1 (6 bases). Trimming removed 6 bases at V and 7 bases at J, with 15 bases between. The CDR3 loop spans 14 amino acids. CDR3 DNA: TGTGCCAGCAGGAACAGGGACGAGGGTGAAAAACTGTTTTTT. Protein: CASRNRDEGEKLFF.

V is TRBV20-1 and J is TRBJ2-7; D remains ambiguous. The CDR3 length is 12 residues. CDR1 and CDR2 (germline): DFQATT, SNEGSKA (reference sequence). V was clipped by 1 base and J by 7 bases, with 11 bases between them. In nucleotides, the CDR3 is TGCAGTGCTAGAGCCCCATCGGAAGAGCAGTACTTC. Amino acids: CSARAPSEEQYF.

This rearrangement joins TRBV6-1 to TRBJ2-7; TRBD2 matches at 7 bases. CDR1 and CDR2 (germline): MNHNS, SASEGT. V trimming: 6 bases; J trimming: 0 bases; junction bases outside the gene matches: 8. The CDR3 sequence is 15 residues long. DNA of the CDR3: TGTGCCAGCAGGGGGGAGCGGGGAAGCTCCTACGAGCAGTACTTC. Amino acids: CASRGERGSSYEQYF.

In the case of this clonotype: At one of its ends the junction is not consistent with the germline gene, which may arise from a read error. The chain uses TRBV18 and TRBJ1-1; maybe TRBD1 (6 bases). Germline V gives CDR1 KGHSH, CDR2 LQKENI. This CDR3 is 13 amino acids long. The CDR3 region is CAGSHPRGTEAFF. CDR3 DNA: TGTGCCGGCTCACACCCCAGGGGCACTGAAGCTTTCTTT.

CDR3: CSARVRGTEKLFF. The DNA of the CDR3 is TGCAGTGCTAGGGTCAGGGGAACTGAAAAACTGTTTTTT. The V call is TRBV20-1, the J call TRBJ1-4; D perhaps matches TRBD1 (6 bases). Trimming took 3 bases from V and 7 from J, leaving 12 bases between them. The V gene's germline CDR1 is DFQATT and CDR2 SNEGSKA (reference sequence). The CDR3 sequence is 13 residues long.

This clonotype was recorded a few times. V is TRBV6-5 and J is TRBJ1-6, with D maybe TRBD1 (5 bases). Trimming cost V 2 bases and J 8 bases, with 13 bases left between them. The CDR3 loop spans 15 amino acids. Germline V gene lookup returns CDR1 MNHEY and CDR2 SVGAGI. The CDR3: CASSYLTGRDSPLHF. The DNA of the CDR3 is TGTGCCAGCAGTTACCTTACAGGACGGGATTCACCCCTCCACTTT.

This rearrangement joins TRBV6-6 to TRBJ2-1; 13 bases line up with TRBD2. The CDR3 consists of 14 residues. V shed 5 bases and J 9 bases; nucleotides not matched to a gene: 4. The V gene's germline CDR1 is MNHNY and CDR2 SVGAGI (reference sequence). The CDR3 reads CASSEGLAGTEQFF. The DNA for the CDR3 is TGTGCCAGCAGTGAGGGACTAGCGGGGACTGAGCAGTTCTTC.

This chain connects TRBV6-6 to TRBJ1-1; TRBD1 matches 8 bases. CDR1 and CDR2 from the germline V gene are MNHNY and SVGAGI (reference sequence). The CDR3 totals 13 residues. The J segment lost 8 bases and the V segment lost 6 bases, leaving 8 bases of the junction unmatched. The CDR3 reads CASSSGGLREAFF. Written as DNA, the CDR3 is TGTGCCAGCAGCTCAGGGGGCCTGAGGGAAGCTTTCTTT.

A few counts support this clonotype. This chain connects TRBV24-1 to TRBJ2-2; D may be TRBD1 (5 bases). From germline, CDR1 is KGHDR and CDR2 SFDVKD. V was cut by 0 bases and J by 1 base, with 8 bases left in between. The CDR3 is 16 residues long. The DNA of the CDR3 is TGTGCCACCAGTGATTTGGGGGCCCTGAACACCGGGGAGCTGTTTTTT. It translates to CATSDLGALNTGELFF.

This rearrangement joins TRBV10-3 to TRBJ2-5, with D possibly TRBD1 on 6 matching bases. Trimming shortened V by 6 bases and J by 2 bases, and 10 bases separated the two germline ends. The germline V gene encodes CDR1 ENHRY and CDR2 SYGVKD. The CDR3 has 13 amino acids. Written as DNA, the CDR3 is TGTGCCATCAGCGGGACAACTCAAGAGACCCAGTACTTC. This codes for CAISGTTQETQYF.